These T cell receptor beta chains were read from a single sample in a study of cytomegalovirus exposure and HLA in healthy donors. Produced via immunoSEQ multiplex PCR; TCRdb's table is partial and in-frame only. Of under 200,000 clones listed, 70% to 90% were seen once; the top ten hold over 1.5%. Material: PBMCs. These receptors were obtained from a young woman in good health and CMV-seronegative. Both conserved end residues are part of each CDR3.

v_gene	j_gene	CDR3aa
TRBV2	TRBJ1-3	CASSDTEFSGNTIYF
TRBV5-6	TRBJ2-2	CASSLVAESNTGELFF
TRBV6-4	TRBJ2-2	CASRGQGPTGELFF
TRBV19	TRBJ1-5	CASSFPGQILYSNQPQHF
TRBV11-1	TRBJ2-1	CASSLGGAEQFF
TRBV27	TRBJ2-7	CASRGPIYEQYF
TRBV27	TRBJ1-2	CASSLGGRGLNSGYTF
TRBV21-1	TRBJ1-1	CASSKALKGAGTEAFF
TRBV19	TRBJ1-6	CANTSTGECSPLHF
TRBV27	TRBJ1-1	CASRRGQGLRTEAFF
TRBV27	TRBJ1-1	CASSLGTGGWYTEAFF
TRBV6-5	TRBJ1-1	CASSYDRGRAFF
TRBV27	TRBJ1-2	CASSLQGRPNYGYTF
TRBV9	TRBJ2-5	CASREDSQETQYF
TRBV7-9	TRBJ2-7	CASIDTGTYSSYEQYF
TRBV7-9	TRBJ1-5	CSSSSYTDSQPQHF
TRBV7-9	TRBJ1-1	CASSATGYSGNTEAFF
TRBV7-9	TRBJ1-6	CASSSIRGGINSPLHF
TRBV11-2	TRBJ2-2	CASSGLAGGARELFF
TRBV6-1	TRBJ2-3	CASSEATRARDTQYF
TRBV30	TRBJ2-3	CAWSVTRSTQYF
TRBV9	TRBJ2-7	CASRGQGTHEQYF